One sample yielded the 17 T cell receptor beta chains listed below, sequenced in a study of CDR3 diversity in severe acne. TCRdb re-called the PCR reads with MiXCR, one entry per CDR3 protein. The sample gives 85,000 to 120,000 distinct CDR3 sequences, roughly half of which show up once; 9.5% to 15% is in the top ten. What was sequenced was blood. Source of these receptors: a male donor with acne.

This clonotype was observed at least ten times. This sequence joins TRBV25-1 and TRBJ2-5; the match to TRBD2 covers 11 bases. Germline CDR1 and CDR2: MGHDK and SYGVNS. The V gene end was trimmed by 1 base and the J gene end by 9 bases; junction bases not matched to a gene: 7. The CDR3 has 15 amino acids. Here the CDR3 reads CASSEFPSGGPSQYF. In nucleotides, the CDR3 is TGTGCCAGCAGTGAATTCCCTAGCGGGGGGCCGTCCCAGTACTTC.

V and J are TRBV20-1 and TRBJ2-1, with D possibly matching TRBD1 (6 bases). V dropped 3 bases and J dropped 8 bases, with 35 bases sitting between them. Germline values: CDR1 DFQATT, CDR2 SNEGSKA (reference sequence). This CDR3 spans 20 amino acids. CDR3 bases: TGCAGTGCTAGTCCCCCGGGACAAGGAGCCGGGGAGAGCGTGTGGGATGAGCAGTTCTTC. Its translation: CSASPPGQGAGESVWDEQFF.

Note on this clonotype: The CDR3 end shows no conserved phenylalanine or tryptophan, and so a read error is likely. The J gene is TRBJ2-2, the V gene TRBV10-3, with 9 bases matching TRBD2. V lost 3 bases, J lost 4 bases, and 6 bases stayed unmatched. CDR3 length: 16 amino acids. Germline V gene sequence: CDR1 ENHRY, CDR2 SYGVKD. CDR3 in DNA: TGTGCCATCAGTGATGTAGCGGGAGCGGGCACCGGGGAGCTGTTTATT. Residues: CAISDVAGAGTGELFI.

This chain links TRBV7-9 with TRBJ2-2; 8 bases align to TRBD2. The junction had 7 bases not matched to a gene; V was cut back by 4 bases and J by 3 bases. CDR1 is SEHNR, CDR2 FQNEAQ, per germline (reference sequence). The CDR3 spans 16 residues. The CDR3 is CASSSRGRQDTGELFF. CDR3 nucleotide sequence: TGTGCCAGCAGCTCGCGCGGGAGGCAAGACACCGGGGAGCTGTTTTTT.

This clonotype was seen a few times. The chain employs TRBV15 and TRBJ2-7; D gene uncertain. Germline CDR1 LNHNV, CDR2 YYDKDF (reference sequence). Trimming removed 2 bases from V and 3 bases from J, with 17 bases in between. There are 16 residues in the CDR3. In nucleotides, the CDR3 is TGTGCCACCAGCAGACTCCCCACCGGGTCTTACTACGAGCAGTACTTC. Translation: CATSRLPTGSYYEQYF.

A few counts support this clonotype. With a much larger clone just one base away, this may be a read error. CDR3 bases: TGTGCCAGCACGCGACAGGGGAGTGGGTCTAATGTGCAGTTCTTC. Amino acids: CASTRQGSGSNVQFF. V is TRBV2 and J is TRBJ2-1, with 8 bases lining up with TRBD1. CDR3 length: 15 amino acids. The V gene's germline CDR1 is SNHLY and CDR2 FYNNEI.

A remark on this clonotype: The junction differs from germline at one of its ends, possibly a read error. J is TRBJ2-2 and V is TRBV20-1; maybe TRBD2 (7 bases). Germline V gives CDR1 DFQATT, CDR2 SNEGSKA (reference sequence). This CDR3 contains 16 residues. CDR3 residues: CSARQQGGADTGELLF. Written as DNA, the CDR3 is TGCAGTGCTAGACAACAGGGAGGGGCGGACACCGGGGAGCTGCTTTTT.

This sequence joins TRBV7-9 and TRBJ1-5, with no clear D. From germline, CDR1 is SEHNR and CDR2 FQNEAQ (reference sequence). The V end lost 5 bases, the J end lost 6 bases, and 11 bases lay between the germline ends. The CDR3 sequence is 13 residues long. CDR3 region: CASSPSAAQPQHF. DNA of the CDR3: TGTGCCAGCAGCCCATCAGCGGCTCAGCCCCAGCATTTT.

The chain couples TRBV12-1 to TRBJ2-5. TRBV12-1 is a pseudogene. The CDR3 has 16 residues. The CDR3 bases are TGTGCCAGCAGCTTCGATGGAACAACGCAAAAAGAGACCCAGTACTTC. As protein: CASSFDGTTQKETQYF.

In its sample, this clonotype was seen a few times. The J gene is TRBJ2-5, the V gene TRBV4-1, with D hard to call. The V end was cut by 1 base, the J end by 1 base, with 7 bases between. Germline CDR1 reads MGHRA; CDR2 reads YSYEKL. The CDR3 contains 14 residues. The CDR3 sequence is CASSQVGLQETQYF. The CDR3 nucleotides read TGCGCCAGCAGCCAAGTTGGGCTCCAAGAGACCCAGTACTTC.

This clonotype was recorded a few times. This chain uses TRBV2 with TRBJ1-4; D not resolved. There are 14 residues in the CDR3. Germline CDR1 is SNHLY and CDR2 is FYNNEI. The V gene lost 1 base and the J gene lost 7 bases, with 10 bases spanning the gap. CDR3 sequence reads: CASSEGAGGEKLFF. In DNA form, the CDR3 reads TGTGCCAGCAGTGAAGGGGCGGGAGGTGAAAAACTGTTTTTT.

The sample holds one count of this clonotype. The chain's CDR3 is CATSRGTVYSNQPQHF. Here the CDR3 DNA reads TGTGCCACCAGCAGAGGGACAGTATATAGCAATCAGCCCCAGCATTTT. The rearrangement uses TRBV15 and TRBJ1-5; maybe TRBD1 (6 bases). Trimming shortened V by 1 base and J by 0 bases, and 10 bases separated the two germline ends. CDR1 is LNHNV and CDR2 is YYDKDF in the germline V gene (reference sequence). The CDR3 contains 16 residues.

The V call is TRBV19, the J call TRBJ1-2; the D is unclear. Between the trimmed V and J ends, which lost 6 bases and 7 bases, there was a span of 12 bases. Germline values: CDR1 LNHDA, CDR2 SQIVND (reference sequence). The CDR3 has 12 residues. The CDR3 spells CASRSGQRGYTF. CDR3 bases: TGTGCCAGTAGATCTGGGCAGCGTGGCTACACCTTC.

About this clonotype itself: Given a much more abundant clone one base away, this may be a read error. CDR3 sequence reads: CASGAGTCEQYV. For the CDR3, the DNA is TGTGCCAGCGGCGCGGGTACCTGCGAGCAGTACGTC. This chain links TRBV28 with TRBJ2-7; D is possibly TRBD2 (5 bases). Germline V gene data show CDR1 as MDHEN and CDR2 as SYDVKM. CDR3 length: 12 amino acids. V was trimmed by 8 bases and J by 6 bases, leaving 14 bases between them.

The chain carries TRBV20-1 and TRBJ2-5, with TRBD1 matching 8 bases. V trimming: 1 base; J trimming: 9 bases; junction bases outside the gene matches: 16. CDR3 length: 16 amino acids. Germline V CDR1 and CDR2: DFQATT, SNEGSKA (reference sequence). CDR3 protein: CSARVGGSGGGQPQYF. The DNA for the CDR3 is TGCAGTGCTAGAGTCGGAGGGTCAGGGGGCGGTCAGCCCCAGTACTTC.

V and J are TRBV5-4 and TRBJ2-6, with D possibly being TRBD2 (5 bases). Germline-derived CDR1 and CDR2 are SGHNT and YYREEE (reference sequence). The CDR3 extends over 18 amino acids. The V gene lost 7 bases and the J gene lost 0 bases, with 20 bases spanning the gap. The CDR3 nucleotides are TGTGCCAGCGGCCCCCAAGGGCGGGTCCTCTCTGGGGCCAACGTCCTGACTTTC. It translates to CASGPQGRVLSGANVLTF.

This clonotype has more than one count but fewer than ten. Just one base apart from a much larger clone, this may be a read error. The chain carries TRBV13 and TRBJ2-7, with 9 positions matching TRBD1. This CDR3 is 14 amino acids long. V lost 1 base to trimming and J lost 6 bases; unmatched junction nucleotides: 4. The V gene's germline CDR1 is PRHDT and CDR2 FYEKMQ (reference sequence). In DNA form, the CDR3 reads TGTGCCAGCAGCTTAGTGGGACAGGGATGCGAGCAGTACTTC. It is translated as CASSLVGQGCEQYF.